These 26 T cell receptor beta chains originate from one sample sequenced in a study of blood T cell repertoires in COVID-19. Method: immunoSEQ multiplex PCR; TCRdb's copy keeps in-frame clones and lacks some. The sample consists of hundreds of thousands of clones, roughly 89% of them appearing once. Material for sequencing was PBMCs or T cells enriched from blood (not recorded which). These receptors all come from a man in his sixties who had recovered from COVID-19.

V and J are TRBV2 and TRBJ2-2; D call uncertain. The V end was cut by 5 bases, the J end by 6 bases, with 10 bases between. CDR1 and CDR2 from the germline V gene are SNHLY and FYNNEI. The CDR3 sequence is 13 residues long. The CDR3 loop is CASSNYGAGELFF. Written as DNA, the CDR3 is TGTGCCAGCAGTAACTACGGTGCCGGGGAGCTGTTTTTT.

This chain uses TRBV7-3 with TRBJ2-2; D gene uncertain. V was trimmed by 1 base and J by 0 bases, leaving 12 bases between them. Germline CDR1 SGHTA, CDR2 FQGTGA. The CDR3 extends over 17 amino acids. The CDR3 protein is CASSLIARQPNTGELFF. DNA of the CDR3: TGTGCCAGCAGCTTAATCGCCAGACAACCGAACACCGGGGAGCTGTTTTTT.

The gene calls are TRBV19 and TRBJ2-7; perhaps TRBD1 as D (5 bases). CDR3 length: 14 residues. Germline-derived CDR1 and CDR2 are LNHDA and SQIVND (reference sequence). V lost 3 bases and J 0 bases, leaving 9 bases between the germline ends. In nucleotides, the CDR3 is TGTGCCAGTAGTATTCAGGGAAGCTCCTACGAGCAGTACTTC. As protein: CASSIQGSSYEQYF.

The CDR3 DNA sequence: TGTGCCAGCAGCCTAACCGGGACAACACGGGCCCAGTACTTC. It is translated as CASSLTGTTRAQYF. The chain has TRBV14 and TRBJ2-5; possibly TRBD1 for D (6 bases). The CDR3 runs 14 residues. Germline V gene lookup returns CDR1 SGHDN and CDR2 FVKESK. The V end was cut by 4 bases, the J end by 9 bases, with 18 bases between.

The rearrangement joins TRBV5-4 to TRBJ2-2, with 13 bases lining up with TRBD2. The CDR3 loop spans 18 amino acids. The germline V gene encodes CDR1 SGHNT and CDR2 YYREEE (reference sequence). The junction had 11 bases not matched to a gene; V was cut back by 4 bases and J by 5 bases. CDR3 nucleotide sequence: TGTGCCAGCAGCATACGGACTAGCGGGAGTTTAAGTACCGGGGAGCTGTTTTTT. As protein: CASSIRTSGSLSTGELFF.

J is TRBJ1-1 and V is TRBV19, with TRBD1 matching 10 bases. J was trimmed by 9 bases and V by 5 bases; bases with no gene match: 12. The CDR3 is 15 residues long. The germline V gene has CDR1 LNHDA and CDR2 SQIVND (reference sequence). The CDR3 coding sequence is TGTGCCAGTAGTGCACCTGACCGGGACAGGGGAAAAGCTTTCTTT. Encoded protein: CASSAPDRDRGKAFF.

The chain recombines TRBV21-1 with TRBJ2-3; the table names TRBD1, a call not compared with the DNA. TRBV21-1 has pseudogene status. The CDR3 is made up of 15 amino acids. The CDR3 region is CASTAGTPAPDTQYF. In DNA, the CDR3 is TGTGCCAGCACTGCCGGGACACCAGCCCCAGATACGCAGTATTTT.

J is TRBJ2-5 and V is TRBV7-2; 7 bases agree with TRBD1. The V and J ends lost 0 bases and 5 bases, in that order; junction bases with no gene match: 3. Germline V CDR1 and CDR2: SGHTA, FQGNSA. The CDR3 has 14 residues. CDR3 DNA: TGTGCCAGCAGCTTAGCGTCCAGGGGGGAGACCCAGTACTTC. Protein sequence: CASSLASRGETQYF.

The chain joins TRBV4-1 to TRBJ1-4; 7 nucleotides agree with TRBD1. The length of the CDR3 is 15 residues. The trim removed 3 bases at V and 5 bases at J, leaving 6 bases unmatched. The germline CDR1 and CDR2 sequences are MGHRA and YSYEKL. The DNA for the CDR3 is TGCGCCAGCAGCCAGTCACAGGGGAAGAATGAAAAACTGTTTTTT. Residues: CASSQSQGKNEKLFF.

This chain uses TRBV5-1 with TRBJ1-3, with 8 positions matching TRBD1. The CDR3 totals 16 residues. Germline values: CDR1 SGHRS, CDR2 YFSETQ. Trimming cost V 4 bases and J 0 bases; bases outside gene matches: 6. The CDR3 is CASSLPGGTSGNTIYF. The CDR3, as DNA: TGCGCCAGCAGCCTCCCAGGGGGCACCTCTGGAAACACCATATATTTT. The variable domain in full, completed from reference TRBV5-1 and TRBJ1-3, reads KAGVTQTPRYLIKTRGQQVTLSCSPISGHRSVSWYQQTPGQGLQFLFEYFSETQRNKGNFPGRFSGRQFSNSRSEMNVSTLELGDSALYLCASSLPGGTSGNTIYFGEGSWLTVV.

The genes are TRBV3-1 (or the pseudogene TRBV3-2) and TRBJ2-7, with a tentative D call TRBD2 (6 bases). Germline assignment: CDR1 LGHDT and CDR2 YNNKEL (reference sequence). The CDR3 runs to 13 residues. Trimming removed 0 bases at V and 7 bases at J, with 10 bases between. The CDR3 DNA reads TGTGCCAGCAGCCAAGATCTACTAGCTGAGCAGTACTTC. Amino acids: CASSQDLLAEQYF.

This CDR3 is CASSPLGVKYQPQHF. The CDR3 DNA reads as TGTGCCAGTAGCCCGTTAGGGGTGAAGTATCAGCCCCAGCATTTT. The chain couples TRBV19 to TRBJ1-5, with D possibly matching TRBD1 (5 bases). Trimming took off 6 bases at V and 5 bases at J, with 17 bases between the two ends. The CDR3 sequence is 15 residues long. Per the germline V gene, CDR1 is LNHDA and CDR2 is SQIVND (reference sequence).

The V gene is TRBV10-3, the J gene TRBJ2-2; 10 nucleotides match TRBD2. The CDR3 loop spans 15 amino acids. CDR1 and CDR2 from the germline V gene are ENHRY and SYGVKD. The V and J ends lost 1 base and 6 bases, in that order; junction bases with no gene match: 2. CDR3 protein: CAISEWSGRAGELFF. The CDR3 nucleotides are TGTGCCATCAGTGAGTGGAGCGGGAGGGCCGGGGAGCTGTTTTTT.

The V gene is TRBV29-1, the J gene TRBJ2-7, with 7 bases aligning to TRBD2. The CDR3 runs 13 residues. Germline lookup yields CDR1 SQVTM and CDR2 ANQGSEA. With V trimmed by 4 bases and J by 6 bases, 9 bases remained unmatched. CDR3 nucleotides: TGCAGCGTTGGATACACTAGCGAACGCGAGCAGTACTTC. Its translation is CSVGYTSEREQYF.

V gene TRBV10-3 combines with J gene TRBJ2-5, with D maybe TRBD1 (5 bases). Trimming took 7 bases from V and 5 from J, leaving 14 bases between them. The CDR3 sequence is 13 residues long. Germline V gene sequence: CDR1 ENHRY, CDR2 SYGVKD. The CDR3 reads CAINQDMAETQYF. CDR3 coding DNA: TGTGCCATCAACCAGGACATGGCCGAGACCCAGTACTTC.

The chain employs TRBV7-6 and TRBJ2-5, with 7 bases matching TRBD1. This CDR3 has 15 amino acids. Germline V gene data show CDR1 as SGHVS and CDR2 as FNYEAQ. V was clipped by 5 bases and J by 5 bases; unmatched bases: 11. The CDR3 protein is CASSLRGGLGETQYF. The CDR3 DNA is TGTGCCAGCAGCCTACGAGGGGGCTTGGGGGAGACCCAGTACTTC.

The chain links TRBV5-4 to TRBJ2-3; D gene ambiguous. The CDR3 length is 14 residues. Germline-derived CDR1 and CDR2 are SGHNT and YYREEE (reference sequence). V gave up 2 bases and J gave up 1 base, with 8 bases separating them. The DNA of the CDR3 is TGTGCCAGCAGCTTTGACTCGGGCACAGATACGCAGTATTTT. Translation: CASSFDSGTDTQYF.

The chain has TRBV5-1 and TRBJ1-3; D is ambiguous. The ends were cut back, 0 bases at V and 4 bases at J, with 8 bases in the middle. CDR1 and CDR2 from the germline V gene are SGHRS and YFSETQ. There are 14 residues in the CDR3. CDR3 nucleotides: TGCGCCAGCAGCTTGGGGCAGCGGGGAAACACCATATATTTT. Its translation: CASSLGQRGNTIYF.

The J gene is TRBJ1-1, the V gene TRBV3-1 (or the pseudogene TRBV3-2); possible D gene TRBD1, 5 bases. Looked up from germline, CDR1 is LGHDT and CDR2 is YNNKEL (reference sequence). The CDR3 is 13 amino acids. Trimming stripped 6 bases from V and 5 bases from J, with 13 bases between. CDR3 protein: CASSQRQGTEAFF. Written as DNA, the CDR3 is TGTGCCAGCAGTCAACGTCAGGGAACTGAAGCTTTCTTT.

V and J are TRBV3-1 (or the pseudogene TRBV3-2) and TRBJ2-2; TRBD2 agrees at 10 bases. This CDR3 spans 19 amino acids. Germline CDR1 is LGHDT and CDR2 is YNNKEL (reference sequence). Trimming at V came to 0 bases and at J to 1 base, leaving 8 bases not matched to a gene. The CDR3 bases are TGTGCCAGCAGCCAAGATCCGGCTAGCGGGAGTAGGAACACCGGGGAGCTGTTTTTT. Translating gives CASSQDPASGSRNTGELFF.

This chain uses TRBV5-1 with TRBJ2-1; D possibly corresponds to TRBD1 (5 bases). V was clipped by 5 bases and J by 0 bases, with 9 bases between them. The germline CDR1 and CDR2 sequences are SGHRS and YFSETQ. The CDR3 spans 14 residues. CDR3 sequence: CASRDTISYNEQFF. Here the CDR3 DNA reads TGCGCCAGCAGGGACACAATCTCCTACAATGAGCAGTTCTTC.

Details on this clone: One end of the junction fails to match germline, which may point to a read error. V usage is TRBV7-7 and J usage is TRBJ2-2; 8 nucleotides align to TRBD1. The CDR3 has 17 residues. CDR1 and CDR2 from the germline V gene are SSHAT and FNYEAQ (reference sequence). This chain's CDR3 is CASSLSIGTGNTGELFF. The DNA of the CDR3 is TGTGCTAGCAGCTTATCTATAGGGACAGGGAACACCGGGGAGCTGTTTTTT.

The chain combines TRBV13 with TRBJ1-3, with TRBD1 identical over 10 bases. The V gene end was trimmed by 6 bases and the J gene end by 5 bases; junction bases not matched to a gene: 10. The germline V gene has CDR1 PRHDT and CDR2 FYEKMQ (reference sequence). The CDR3 is made up of 16 amino acids. Written as DNA, the CDR3 is TGTGCCAGCAGACAATCCGGGACAGGGGTCCGAAACACCATATATTTT. Translation gives CASRQSGTGVRNTIYF.

The chain couples TRBV27 to TRBJ1-3; maybe TRBD1 (6 bases). The CDR3 has 15 residues. CDR1 and CDR2 (germline): MNHEY, SMNVEV (reference sequence). V was trimmed by 6 bases and J by 0 bases, leaving 12 bases between them. CDR3 bases: TGTGCCAGCAGATTACAGGGAAACTCTGGAAACACCATATATTTT. It encodes CASRLQGNSGNTIYF.

In its sample, this clone was seen once. This chain joins TRBV2 and TRBJ2-1; TRBD2 agrees at 9 bases. Per germline, CDR1 SNHLY and CDR2 FYNNEI. The CDR3 is made up of 15 amino acids. J was trimmed by 1 base and V by 2 bases; bases with no gene match: 0. The CDR3 sequence: CASSELAGSYNEQFF. CDR3 nucleotides: TGTGCCAGCAGTGAACTAGCGGGATCCTACAATGAGCAGTTCTTC. The whole variable domain, filled in from reference TRBV2 and TRBJ2-1, reads EPEVTQTPSHQVTQMGQEVILRCVPISNHLYFYWYRQILGQKVEFLVSFYNNEISEKSEIFDDQFSVERPDGSNFTLKIRSTKLEDSAMYFCASSELAGSYNEQFFGPGTRLTVL.

The J gene is TRBJ1-3, the V gene TRBV6-2 or TRBV6-3; 7 bases line up with TRBD1. The germline V gene has CDR1 MNHEY and CDR2 SVGEGT. Unmatched junction bases numbered 7, after V lost 5 bases and J lost 3 bases. This CDR3 region has 15 residues. For the CDR3, the DNA is TGTGCCAGCAGTCGCCCGGGACAGATTGGAAACACCATATATTTT. Translation: CASSRPGQIGNTIYF.